The entry below describes one TCR beta chain. The antigen it binds to is not known. The input lacks base qualities; no much larger clone sits a single base away. The sample comes from a study of blood T cell repertoires in COVID-19 (dated by TCRdb to 2020 to 2021). Regarding the study in general: Samples from collaborators originated in the United States, Italy and Spain and spanned both the acute and convalescent phases of COVID-19. The material from the prospective study consisted of cDNA or gDNA derived from T cells, B-cell-depleted T cells, or PBMCs. Deeply sampled blood TCRbeta repertoires from subjects exposed to, actively infected with, or recovered from COVID-19 were included in the dataset. The repertoires were released in a freely available public database intended as a resource for research on the immune response to SARS-CoV-2. The samples were drawn from two sources: the first 160 participants of the ongoing ImmuneRACE study, and fewer than 1,500 subjects contributed by 6 global collaborators. Nearly every sample came with metadata listing a de-identified subject ID, COVID-19 status, age in years and sex. Where available, HLA class I and class II types were taken from metadata supplied by the sample provider and were not determined by assay-based typing. The paper as a whole reports these results and caveats: The quantity of clinical and demographic metadata differed by source and by participant and was supplied without curation.

The collaborating institutions used their own protocols to collect whole blood in K2EDTA tubes. For TCRbeta analysis, collaborators shipped samples in one of three forms: frozen whole blood, isolated PBMCs, or DNA extracted from either of those sample types. TCRbeta CDR3 regions were amplified from genomic DNA using the immunoSEQ Assay, a bias-controlled multiplex PCR. In the authors' own workflow: The number of nucleated cells in each sample was estimated from the amplification of reference gene primers within the assay. To quantify the absolute abundance of each unique TCRbeta CDR3 rearrangement, sequence reads were collapsed and filtered. Productive Simpson clonality was computed per sample as the square root of Simpson's diversity index over productive rearrangements. TCRdb re-hosts the immuneACCESS table, in-frame sequences only. Its copies lack some clones; in the studies checked, an unresolved V gene accounts for under half of them, and the cause for the rest is not known. D and trimming were read from the DNA, whereas the V and J calls and clone size are those reported in that table. This sample gives around 130,000 clones in total; roughly 80% of them show up just once. The ten biggest clones cover about a sixth of the sample.

For this chain, trimming is 2 bases at the V end and 2 bases at the J end, and the number of junction bases without a gene match is 1. CDR1 is given as LGHDT and CDR2 as YNNKEL, both from the germline V gene (reference sequence). Inclusive of the bounding cysteine and phenylalanine, the CDR3 is 14 residues long. The kept DNA is CDR3 alone, 42 bases in frame from the first base. This clonotype originated in a woman between 45 and 60 years old with acute or convalescent COVID-19. The sequence links TRBV3-1 (or the pseudogene TRBV3-2) to TRBJ1-1, with 8 central nucleotides matching TRBD1. Sample: peripheral blood. The CDR3 protein sequence reads: CASSQTGGNTEAFF. The DNA is TGTGCCAGCAGCCAAACAGGGGGAAACACTGAAGCTTTCTTT.